This entry lists 24 T cell receptor beta chains sequenced from one sample in a study of graft-versus-host responses after intestinal transplantation. Profiling relied on immunoSEQ multiplex PCR, and the TCRdb table lists in-frame clones only, not all of them. The sample carries 90,000 to 150,000 clones, approximately 95% recorded once. What these receptors recognize is not known. The sample consisted of unstimulated CD8+ T cells sorted from spleen or lymph node cells, taken before intestinal transplant. The source is a human donor who received an intestinal transplant.

To note about this clone: The sample carries other DNA sequences with the same CDR3. The CDR3: CASSIQGGLVRDLLLGSGANVLTF. CDR3 bases: TGTGCCAGTAGTATCCAGGGGGGCTTGGTGAGGGATCTACTACTGGGCTCTGGGGCCAACGTCCTGACTTTC. The chain joins TRBV19 to TRBJ2-6, with D perhaps TRBD1 (7 bases). The CDR3 spans 24 residues. The ends were cut back, 3 bases at V and 0 bases at J, with 33 bases in the middle. The germline CDR1 and CDR2 sequences are LNHDA and SQIVND (reference sequence).

The chain couples TRBV6-5 to TRBJ2-7; 7 positions agree with TRBD1. Trimming at V came to 5 bases and at J to 4 bases, leaving 8 bases not matched to a gene. This CDR3 comprises 14 residues. CDR1 and CDR2 (germline): MNHEY, SVGAGI. The CDR3 coding sequence is TGTGCCAGCAGTCTACCGGGACAGCCTTACGAGCAGTACTTC. Amino acid sequence: CASSLPGQPYEQYF.

This chain links TRBV19 with TRBJ2-2, with 9 bases aligning to TRBD2. CDR3 length: 15 residues. Germline CDR1 reads LNHDA; CDR2 reads SQIVND (reference sequence). The V segment lost 4 bases and the J segment 7 bases; nucleotides outside the gene matches: 7. CDR3 DNA: TGTGCCAGTAGTACCCGTAGCGGGAGTGGCGGGGAGCTGTTTTTT. This translates into CASSTRSGSGGELFF.

This sequence joins TRBV28 and TRBJ2-7, with D possibly matching TRBD2 (6 bases). Germline CDR1 reads MDHEN; CDR2 reads SYDVKM. The CDR3 sequence is 15 residues long. V dropped 7 bases and J dropped 0 bases, with 16 bases sitting between them. Here the CDR3 reads CASTERDFNSYEQYF. CDR3 in DNA: TGTGCCAGCACCGAGAGGGACTTCAACTCCTACGAGCAGTACTTC.

This clone was seen once. The chain employs TRBV27 and TRBJ2-1; 10 bases agree with TRBD2. Per germline, CDR1 MNHEY and CDR2 SMNVEV (reference sequence). The CDR3 length is 14 residues. Trimming removed 10 bases from V and 3 bases from J; junction bases left unmatched: 6. The CDR3 sequence: CATLAGAYYNEQFF. In nucleotides, the CDR3 is TGTGCCACCCTAGCGGGAGCTTACTACAATGAGCAGTTCTTC.

The V gene is TRBV4-2, the J gene TRBJ1-2, with 7 bases matching TRBD1. The J segment lost 8 bases and the V segment lost 6 bases, leaving 15 bases of the junction unmatched. CDR3 length equals 15 residues. CDR1 LGHNA and CDR2 YNFKEQ come from the germline V gene. CDR3 loop: CASSQPGQLNEGYTF. The CDR3 DNA follows: TGTGCCAGCAGTCAGCCGGGACAGCTGAATGAGGGCTACACCTTC.

The chain uses TRBV28 and TRBJ2-7; D is unresolved. Trimming shortened V by 5 bases and J by 0 bases, and 5 bases separated the two germline ends. The CDR3 totals 12 residues. Per the germline V gene, CDR1 is MDHEN and CDR2 is SYDVKM. CDR3 residues: CASSTLSYEQYF. CDR3 DNA: TGTGCCAGCAGTACCCTCTCCTACGAGCAGTACTTC.

The rearrangement joins TRBV29-1 to TRBJ1-2, with a possible D match to TRBD1 (5 bases). Germline V gives CDR1 SQVTM, CDR2 ANQGSEA. Trimming left V 2 bases short and J 3 bases short, with 16 bases between. The CDR3 totals 15 residues. The CDR3 DNA sequence: TGCAGCGTTGAATTCATCAGGGATTGGGACTATGGCTACACCTTC. Translation: CSVEFIRDWDYGYTF.

The chain uses TRBV5-1 and TRBJ2-5; 8 bases are shared with TRBD1. The V segment lost 8 bases and the J segment 1 base; nucleotides outside the gene matches: 16. Germline V CDR1 and CDR2: SGHRS, YFSETQ. The CDR3 is 17 amino acids. CDR3 sequence reads: CARRGGRGRGPQETQYF. DNA of the CDR3: TGCGCCAGGCGGGGCGGCAGGGGGCGAGGCCCCCAAGAGACCCAGTACTTC. The whole variable domain, remainder taken from reference TRBV5-1 and TRBJ2-5, is KAGVTQTPRYLIKTRGQQVTLSCSPISGHRSVSWYQQTPGQGLQFLFEYFSETQRNKGNFPGRFSGRQFSNSRSEMNVSTLELGDSALYLCARRGGRGRGPQETQYFGPGTRLLVL.

This chain joins TRBV7-9 and TRBJ2-5; D remains ambiguous. Trimming shortened V by 0 bases and J by 2 bases, and 4 bases separated the two germline ends. The length of the CDR3 is 13 residues. Looked up from germline, CDR1 is SEHNR and CDR2 is FQNEAQ (reference sequence). CDR3 in DNA: TGTGCCAGCAGCTTAGCCAGGCAAGAGACCCAGTACTTC. Translation: CASSLARQETQYF. The full variable domain, completed using reference TRBV7-9 and TRBJ2-5, is DTGVSQNPRHKITKRGQNVTFRCDPISEHNRLYWYRQTLGQGPEFLTYFQNEAQLEKSRLLSDRFSAERPKGSFSTLEIQRTEQGDSAMYLCASSLARQETQYFGPGTRLLVL.

V gene TRBV4-1 combines with J gene TRBJ2-2; D gene ambiguous. V lost 3 bases and J lost 3, with 5 bases in between. There are 13 residues in the CDR3. Germline assignment: CDR1 MGHRA and CDR2 YSYEKL. In DNA, the CDR3 is TGCGCCAGCAGCCATTTGGACACCGGGGAGCTGTTTTTT. Translation: CASSHLDTGELFF.

The V call is TRBV15, the J call TRBJ1-5; D call uncertain. Trimming removed 1 base at V and 4 bases at J, with 8 bases between. Germline CDR1 LNHNV, CDR2 YYDKDF (reference sequence). The CDR3 runs to 14 residues. CDR3: CATSRGKVNQPQHF. The CDR3, as DNA: TGTGCCACCAGCAGAGGCAAGGTAAATCAGCCCCAGCATTTT.

Comment on this clone: The junction departs from the called germline gene at one end, perhaps through a read error. The chain employs TRBV28 and TRBJ2-3, with TRBD2 matching 9 bases. Germline V gene data show CDR1 as MDHEN and CDR2 as SYDVKM. This CDR3 contains 16 residues. This CDR3 is CASRPVSGTSIDTQYF. The CDR3 DNA sequence: TGTGCCAGCAGACCAGTCTCCGGGACTAGCATAGATACGCAGTATTTT.

J is TRBJ2-5 and V is TRBV7-9; TRBD1 or TRBD2 may be the D gene (6 bases each). The J call may be in error: the DNA end matches TRBJ2-7 better. Germline CDR1 reads SEHNR; CDR2 reads FQNEAQ (reference sequence). There are 15 residues in the CDR3. DNA of the CDR3: TGTGCCAGCAGCGCCGAACAGGGAGGCGGTTACGAGCAGTACTTC. It translates to CASSAEQGGGYEQYF.

The chain recombines TRBV19 with TRBJ2-7; D is ambiguous. Germline CDR1 reads LNHDA; CDR2 reads SQIVND (reference sequence). The CDR3 is made up of 13 amino acids. Trimming left V 3 bases short and J 5 bases short, with 11 bases between. As DNA, the CDR3 is TGTGCCAGTAGTATTTCTCGGAGCCACGAGCAGTACTTC. It is translated as CASSISRSHEQYF.

V and J are TRBV4-3 and TRBJ2-5, with TRBD2 identical over 11 bases. This CDR3 is 15 amino acids long. Germline assignment: CDR1 LGHNA and CDR2 YSLEER. V was clipped by 1 base and J by 4 bases; unmatched bases: 2. CDR3 bases: TGCGCCAGCAGCCAAGGAGGACTAGCGGGAGAGACCCAGTACTTC. It encodes CASSQGGLAGETQYF.

This clone was seen more than once but under ten times. This chain uses TRBV7-2 with TRBJ2-7; either TRBD1 or TRBD2 may fit D (5 bases each). V was cut by 5 bases and J by 3 bases, with 11 bases left in between. CDR3 length: 13 residues. Germline lookup yields CDR1 SGHTA and CDR2 FQGNSA. The CDR3 region has the DNA TGTGCCAGCAGCGGGACGTACGTCTACGAGCAGTACTTC. Protein product: CASSGTYVYEQYF.

The genes are TRBV11-1 and TRBJ1-2; D is unclear. The CDR3 sequence is 16 residues long. Trimming stripped 1 base from V and 3 bases from J, with 15 bases between. Germline CDR1 and CDR2: SGHAT and FQDESV (reference sequence). The chain's CDR3 is CASSLEAGPNDYGYTF. CDR3 bases: TGTGCCAGCAGCTTAGAAGCCGGTCCGAACGACTATGGCTACACCTTC.

This CDR3 reads CASSFFGSQETQYF. CDR3 DNA sequence: TGCGCCAGCAGCTTCTTTGGCTCCCAAGAGACCCAGTACTTC. The chain recombines TRBV5-1 with TRBJ2-5, with unresolved D. V was cut by 2 bases and J by 1 base, with 9 bases left in between. The CDR3 extends over 14 amino acids. Looked up from germline, CDR1 is SGHRS and CDR2 is YFSETQ.

The rearrangement links TRBV27 to TRBJ2-3; TRBD1 aligns across 10 bases. CDR3 length equals 17 residues. J gave up 5 bases and V 7 bases, and 15 bases lay outside the gene matches. Per germline, CDR1 MNHEY and CDR2 SMNVEV (reference sequence). DNA of the CDR3: TGTGCCAGCACCACCCTGCGGACAGGGGGTCGAATAGATACGCAGTATTTT. It codes for CASTTLRTGGRIDTQYF.

The rearrangement joins TRBV11-2 to TRBJ2-5; 9 bases agree with TRBD1. J lost 5 bases, V lost 4 bases, and 11 bases had no gene match. The CDR3 runs 16 residues. Germline V gene sequence: CDR1 SGHAT, CDR2 FQNNGV. The CDR3 coding sequence is TGTGCCAGCAGCTCAAACCACAGGGGGCGAGGGGAGACCCAGTACTTC. Amino acids: CASSSNHRGRGETQYF.

V gene TRBV15 combines with J gene TRBJ2-6; perhaps TRBD1 as D (5 bases). The CDR3 consists of 19 residues. V shed 5 bases and J shed 0 bases, with 20 bases lying between them. Germline V CDR1 and CDR2: LNHNV, YYDKDF (reference sequence). The CDR3 DNA is TGTGCCACCAGCGGCCCCCAGGGCCCCCCTCTCTCTGGGGCCAACGTCCTGACTTTC. Translated, it gives CATSGPQGPPLSGANVLTF.

The chain uses TRBV4-3 and TRBJ1-5, with TRBD1 as a possible D gene (5 bases). This CDR3 has 13 amino acids. V lost 4 bases and J 3 bases, leaving 7 bases between the germline ends. The germline gives CDR1 LGHNA, CDR2 YSLEER. CDR3 DNA: TGCGCCAGCAGCCCAGGGCTCAATCAGCCCCAGCATTTT. Protein sequence: CASSPGLNQPQHF.

The chain couples TRBV27 to TRBJ2-7, with a tentative D call TRBD1 (6 bases). This CDR3 region has 13 residues. Germline CDR1 is MNHEY and CDR2 is SMNVEV (reference sequence). Trimming took off 5 bases at V and 5 bases at J, with 13 bases between the two ends. DNA for the CDR3: TGTGCCAGCAGTCCAAAGACAGGTGACGAGCAGTACTTC. This sequence encodes CASSPKTGDEQYF.